The present T cell receptor (beta chain) was sequenced within a study of blood T cells in healthy people across ages. A sample-barcoded 5' primer and a J-beta primer mix were used in a second PCR of roughly 7 to 12 cycles. One entry per CDR3 protein, called by TCRdb with MiXCR from the 5' RACE reads. This table has fewer than 1,000,000 distinct CDR3 sequences, around 45% appearing once. V lost 6 bases to trimming and J lost 13 bases, with 19 bases between them. Germline loops: CDR1 SQVTM, CDR2 ANQGSEA. CDR3 length equals 12 residues. General study points: Age brought a roughly linear fall in TCR beta diversity measured per million T cells. The unsorted PBMCs prevented any conclusive comparison of naive versus antigen-experienced cells.

About this clonotype itself: Antigen: not known. A much larger clone differs from this one at a single base, so this may be a read error.

The source is a man between 60 and 75 years old in good health. V and J are TRBV29-1 and TRBJ2-4; TRBD2 is a possible D gene (6 bases). Sequencing used blood. CDR3 region: CSVQQARREQYF. The CDR3 DNA reads as TGCAGCGTCCAACAGGCCAGGAGGGAGCAGTACTTC.